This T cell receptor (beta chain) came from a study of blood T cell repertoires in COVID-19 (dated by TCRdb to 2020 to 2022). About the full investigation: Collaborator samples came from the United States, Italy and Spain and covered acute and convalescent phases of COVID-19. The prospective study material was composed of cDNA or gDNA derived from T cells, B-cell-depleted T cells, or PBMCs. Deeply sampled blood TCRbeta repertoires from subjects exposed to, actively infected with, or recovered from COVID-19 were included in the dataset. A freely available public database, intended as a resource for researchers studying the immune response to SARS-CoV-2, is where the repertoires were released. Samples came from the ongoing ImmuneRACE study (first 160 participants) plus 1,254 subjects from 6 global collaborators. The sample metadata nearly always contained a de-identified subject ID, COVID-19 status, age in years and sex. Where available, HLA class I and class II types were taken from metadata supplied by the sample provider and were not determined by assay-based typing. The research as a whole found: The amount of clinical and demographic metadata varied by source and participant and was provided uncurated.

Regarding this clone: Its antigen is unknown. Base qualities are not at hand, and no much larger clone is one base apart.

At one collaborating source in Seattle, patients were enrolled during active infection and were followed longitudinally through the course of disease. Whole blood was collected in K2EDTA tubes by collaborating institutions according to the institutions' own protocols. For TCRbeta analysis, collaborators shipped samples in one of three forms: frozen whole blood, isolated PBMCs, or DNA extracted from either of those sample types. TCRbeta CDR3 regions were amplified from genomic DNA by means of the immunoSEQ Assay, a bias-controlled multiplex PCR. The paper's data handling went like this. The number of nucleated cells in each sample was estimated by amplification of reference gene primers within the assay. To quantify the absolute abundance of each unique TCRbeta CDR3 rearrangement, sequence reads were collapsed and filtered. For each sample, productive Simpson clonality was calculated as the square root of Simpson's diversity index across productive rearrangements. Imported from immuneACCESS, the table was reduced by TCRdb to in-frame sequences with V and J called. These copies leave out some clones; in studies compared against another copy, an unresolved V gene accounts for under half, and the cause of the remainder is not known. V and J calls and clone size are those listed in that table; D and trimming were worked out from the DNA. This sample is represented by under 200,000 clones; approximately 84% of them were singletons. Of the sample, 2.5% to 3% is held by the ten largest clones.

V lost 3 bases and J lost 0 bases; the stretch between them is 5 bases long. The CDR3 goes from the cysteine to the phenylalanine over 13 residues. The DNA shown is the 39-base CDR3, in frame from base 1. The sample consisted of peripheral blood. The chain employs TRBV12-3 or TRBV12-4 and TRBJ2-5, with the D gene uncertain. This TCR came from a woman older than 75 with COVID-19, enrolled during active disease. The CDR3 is CASSFDYQETQYF. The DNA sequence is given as TGTGCCAGCAGTTTCGACTACCAAGAGACCCAGTACTTC.